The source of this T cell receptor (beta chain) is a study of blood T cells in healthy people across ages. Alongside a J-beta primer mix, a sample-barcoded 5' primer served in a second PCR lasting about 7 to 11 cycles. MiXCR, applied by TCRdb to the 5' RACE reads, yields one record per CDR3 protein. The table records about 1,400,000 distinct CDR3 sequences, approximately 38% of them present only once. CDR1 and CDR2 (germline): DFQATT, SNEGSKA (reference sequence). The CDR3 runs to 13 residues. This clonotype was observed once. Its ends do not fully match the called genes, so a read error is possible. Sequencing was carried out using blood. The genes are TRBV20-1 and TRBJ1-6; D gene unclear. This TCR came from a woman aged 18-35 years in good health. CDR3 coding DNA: TGCAGTGCTAGAGGAGGGATAGGATCACCCCCCCACTTT. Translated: CSARGGIGSPPHF.